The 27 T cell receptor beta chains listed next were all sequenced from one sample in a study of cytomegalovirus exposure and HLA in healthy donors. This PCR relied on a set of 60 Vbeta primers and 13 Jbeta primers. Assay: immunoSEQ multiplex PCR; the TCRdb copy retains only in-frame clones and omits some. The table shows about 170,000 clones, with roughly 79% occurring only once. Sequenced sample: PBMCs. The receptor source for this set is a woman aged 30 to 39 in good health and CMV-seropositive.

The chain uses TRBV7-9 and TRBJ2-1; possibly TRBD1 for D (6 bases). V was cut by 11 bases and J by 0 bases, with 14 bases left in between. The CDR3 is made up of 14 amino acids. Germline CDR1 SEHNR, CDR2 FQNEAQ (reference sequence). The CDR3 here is CASRTVSSYNEQFF. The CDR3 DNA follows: TGTGCCTCCCGGACAGTGAGCTCCTACAATGAGCAGTTCTTC.

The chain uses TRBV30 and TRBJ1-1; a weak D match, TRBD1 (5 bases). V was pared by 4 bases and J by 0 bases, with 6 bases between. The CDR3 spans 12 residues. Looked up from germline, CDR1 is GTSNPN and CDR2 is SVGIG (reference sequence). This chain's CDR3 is CAWTGLNTEAFF. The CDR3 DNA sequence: TGTGCCTGGACAGGGCTGAACACTGAAGCTTTCTTT.

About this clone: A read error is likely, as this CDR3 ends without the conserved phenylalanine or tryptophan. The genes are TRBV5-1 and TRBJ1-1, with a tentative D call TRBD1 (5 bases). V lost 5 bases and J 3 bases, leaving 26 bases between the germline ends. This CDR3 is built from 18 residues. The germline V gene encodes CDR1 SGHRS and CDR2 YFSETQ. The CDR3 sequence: CASRNGGVVPNSYTEAFL. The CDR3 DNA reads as TGCGCCAGCAGAAATGGGGGGGTTGTACCGAATAGCTACACTGAAGCTTTCCTT.

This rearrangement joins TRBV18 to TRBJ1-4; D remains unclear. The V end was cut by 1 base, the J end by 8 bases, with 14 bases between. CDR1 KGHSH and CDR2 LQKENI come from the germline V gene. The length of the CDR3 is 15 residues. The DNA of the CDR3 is TGTGCCAGCTCACCACGGTCGGAACTAGGCGAAAAACTGTTTTTT. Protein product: CASSPRSELGEKLFF.

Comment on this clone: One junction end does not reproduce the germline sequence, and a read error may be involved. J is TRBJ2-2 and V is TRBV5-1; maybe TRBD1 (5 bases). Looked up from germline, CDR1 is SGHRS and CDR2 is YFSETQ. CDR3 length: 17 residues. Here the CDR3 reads CASRLGPRGQNTGELFF. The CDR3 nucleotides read TGCGCCAGCAGGTTGGGTCCTAGGGGCCAGAACACCGGGGAGCTGTTTTTT.

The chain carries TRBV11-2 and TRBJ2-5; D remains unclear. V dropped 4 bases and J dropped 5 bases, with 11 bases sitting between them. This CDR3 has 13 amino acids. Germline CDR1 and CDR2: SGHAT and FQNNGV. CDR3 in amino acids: CASSYTRWETQYF. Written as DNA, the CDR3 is TGTGCCAGCAGCTATACTCGATGGGAGACCCAGTACTTC. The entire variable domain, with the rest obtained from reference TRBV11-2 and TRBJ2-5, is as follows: EAGVAQSPRYKIIEKRQSVAFWCNPISGHATLYWYQQILGQGPKLLIQFQNNGVVDDSQLPKDRFSAERLKGVDSTLKIQPAKLEDSAVYLCASSYTRWETQYFGPGTRLLVL.

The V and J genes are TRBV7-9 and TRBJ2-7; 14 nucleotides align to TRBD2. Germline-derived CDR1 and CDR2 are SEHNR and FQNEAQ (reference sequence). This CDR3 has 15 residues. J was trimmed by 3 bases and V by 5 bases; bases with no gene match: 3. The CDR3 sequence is CASSRGLAGVYEQYF. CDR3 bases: TGTGCCAGCAGCCGGGGACTAGCGGGAGTCTACGAGCAGTACTTC.

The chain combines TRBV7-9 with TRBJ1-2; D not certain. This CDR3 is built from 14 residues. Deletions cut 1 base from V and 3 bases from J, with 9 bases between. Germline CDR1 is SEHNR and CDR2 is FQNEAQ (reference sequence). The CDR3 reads CASSLVERDYGYTF. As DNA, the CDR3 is TGTGCCAGCAGCTTAGTCGAGAGGGACTATGGCTACACCTTC. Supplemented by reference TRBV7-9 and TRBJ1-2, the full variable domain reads DTGVSQNPRHKITKRGQNVTFRCDPISEHNRLYWYRQTLGQGPEFLTYFQNEAQLEKSRLLSDRFSAERPKGSFSTLEIQRTEQGDSAMYLCASSLVERDYGYTFGSGTRLTVV.

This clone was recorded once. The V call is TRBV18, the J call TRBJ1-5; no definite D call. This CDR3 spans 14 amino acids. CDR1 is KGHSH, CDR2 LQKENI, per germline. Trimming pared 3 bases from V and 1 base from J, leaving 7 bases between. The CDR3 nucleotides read TGTGCCAGCTCACCGGCGGAGAGCAATCAGCCCCAGCATTTT. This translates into CASSPAESNQPQHF.

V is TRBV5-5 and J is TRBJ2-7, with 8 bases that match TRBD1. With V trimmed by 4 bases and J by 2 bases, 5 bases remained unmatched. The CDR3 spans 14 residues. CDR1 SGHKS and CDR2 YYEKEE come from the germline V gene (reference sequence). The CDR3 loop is CASSMRTGTYEQYF. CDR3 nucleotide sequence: TGTGCCAGCAGCATGCGGACAGGGACCTACGAGCAGTACTTC.

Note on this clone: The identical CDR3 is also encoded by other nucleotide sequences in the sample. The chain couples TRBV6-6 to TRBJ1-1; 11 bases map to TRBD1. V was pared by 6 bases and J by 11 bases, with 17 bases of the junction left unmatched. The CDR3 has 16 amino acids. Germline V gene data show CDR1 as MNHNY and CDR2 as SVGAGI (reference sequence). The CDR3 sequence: CASSFGQGAPPHGAFF. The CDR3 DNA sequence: TGTGCCAGCAGCTTCGGACAGGGGGCCCCACCTCATGGGGCTTTCTTT.

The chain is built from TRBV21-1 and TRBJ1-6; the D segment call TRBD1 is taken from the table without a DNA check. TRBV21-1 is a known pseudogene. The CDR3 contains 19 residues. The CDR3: CASSPRKKDRRFRNSPLHF. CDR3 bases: TGTGCCAGCAGCCCACGAAAAAAGGACAGGCGATTTAGAAATTCACCCCTCCACTTT.

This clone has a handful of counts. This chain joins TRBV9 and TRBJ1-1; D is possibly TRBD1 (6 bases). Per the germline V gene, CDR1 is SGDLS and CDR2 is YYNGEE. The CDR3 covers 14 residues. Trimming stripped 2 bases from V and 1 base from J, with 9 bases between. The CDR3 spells CASSVTGWNTEAFF. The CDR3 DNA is TGTGCCAGCAGCGTGACAGGTTGGAACACTGAAGCTTTCTTT.

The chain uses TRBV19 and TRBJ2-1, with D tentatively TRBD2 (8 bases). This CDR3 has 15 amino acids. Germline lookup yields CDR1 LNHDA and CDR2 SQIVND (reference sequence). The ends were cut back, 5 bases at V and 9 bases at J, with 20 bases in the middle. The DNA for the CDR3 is TGTGCCAGTAGTGCCAGGGGGACTAGGAGCGGTGAGCAGTTCTTC. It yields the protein CASSARGTRSGEQFF. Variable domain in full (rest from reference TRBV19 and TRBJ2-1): DGGITQSPKYLFRKEGQNVTLSCEQNLNHDAMYWYRQDPGQGLRLIYYSQIVNDFQKGDIAEGYSVSREKKESFPLTVTSAQKNPTAFYLCASSARGTRSGEQFFGPGTRLTVL.

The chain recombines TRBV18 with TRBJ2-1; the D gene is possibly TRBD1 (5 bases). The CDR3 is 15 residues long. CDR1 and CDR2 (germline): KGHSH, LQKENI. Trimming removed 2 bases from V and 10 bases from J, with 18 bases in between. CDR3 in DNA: TGTGCCAGCTCACCAGGAATTACTTCCTACAGGGAGCAGTTCTTC. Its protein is CASSPGITSYREQFF.

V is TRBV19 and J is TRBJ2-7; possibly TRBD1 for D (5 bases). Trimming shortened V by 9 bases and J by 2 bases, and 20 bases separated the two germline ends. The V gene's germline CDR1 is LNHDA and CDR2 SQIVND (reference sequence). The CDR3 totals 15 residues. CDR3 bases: TGTGCCAGCGCTTACGACAGCCAACAGACCTACGAGCAGTACTTC. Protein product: CASAYDSQQTYEQYF.

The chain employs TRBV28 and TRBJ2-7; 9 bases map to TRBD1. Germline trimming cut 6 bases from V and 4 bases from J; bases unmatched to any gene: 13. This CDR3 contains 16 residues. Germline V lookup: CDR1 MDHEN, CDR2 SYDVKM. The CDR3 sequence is CASSPLPGTGWYEQYF. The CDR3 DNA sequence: TGTGCCAGCAGCCCTCTCCCCGGGACAGGGTGGTACGAGCAGTACTTC.

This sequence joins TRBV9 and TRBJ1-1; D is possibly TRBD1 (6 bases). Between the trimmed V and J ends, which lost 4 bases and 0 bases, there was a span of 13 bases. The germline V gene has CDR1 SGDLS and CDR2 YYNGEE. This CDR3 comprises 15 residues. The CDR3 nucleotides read TGTGCCAGCAGCACTGGACAGCTCATGAACACTGAAGCTTTCTTT. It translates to CASSTGQLMNTEAFF.

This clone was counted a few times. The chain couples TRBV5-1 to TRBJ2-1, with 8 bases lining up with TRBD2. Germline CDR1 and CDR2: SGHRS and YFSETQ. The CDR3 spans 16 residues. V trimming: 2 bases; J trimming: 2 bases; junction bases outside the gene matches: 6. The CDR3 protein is CASSLRLAYPYNEQFF. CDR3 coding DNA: TGCGCCAGCAGCTTAAGACTAGCGTACCCCTACAATGAGCAGTTCTTC.

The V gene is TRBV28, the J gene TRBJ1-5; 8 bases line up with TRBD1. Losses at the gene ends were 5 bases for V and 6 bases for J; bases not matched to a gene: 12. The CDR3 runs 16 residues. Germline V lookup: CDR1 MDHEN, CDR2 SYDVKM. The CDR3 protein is CASSPARTGSPQPQHF. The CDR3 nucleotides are TGTGCCAGCAGTCCTGCCCGGACAGGGTCCCCTCAGCCCCAGCATTTT.

CDR3 bases: TGTGCCAGCAGCCCACCGGAGTGGGGGACTAGGAGTCTATCGCAGTTCTTC. Its translation is CASSPPEWGTRSLSQFF. The rearrangement uses TRBV7-2 and TRBJ2-1; the match to TRBD2 covers 8 bases. Germline loops: CDR1 SGHTA, CDR2 FQGNSA. This CDR3 region has 17 residues. Trimming cost V 5 bases and J 12 bases; bases outside gene matches: 21.

CDR3 amino acids: CATSRGMEGAHEQFF. The CDR3 coding sequence is TGTGCCACCAGCAGGGGGATGGAAGGGGCTCATGAGCAGTTCTTC. The rearrangement uses TRBV15 and TRBJ2-1; possibly TRBD1 for D (5 bases). CDR3 length: 15 amino acids. Looked up from germline, CDR1 is LNHNV and CDR2 is YYDKDF (reference sequence). The V and J ends lost 3 bases and 8 bases respectively, with 17 bases between them.

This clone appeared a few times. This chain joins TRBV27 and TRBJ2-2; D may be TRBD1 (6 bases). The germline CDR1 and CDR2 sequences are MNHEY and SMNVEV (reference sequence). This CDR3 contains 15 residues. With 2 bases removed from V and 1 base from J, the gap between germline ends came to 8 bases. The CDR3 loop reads CASSLQTGNTGELFF. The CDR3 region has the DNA TGTGCCAGCAGTTTACAGACAGGGAACACCGGGGAGCTGTTTTTT.

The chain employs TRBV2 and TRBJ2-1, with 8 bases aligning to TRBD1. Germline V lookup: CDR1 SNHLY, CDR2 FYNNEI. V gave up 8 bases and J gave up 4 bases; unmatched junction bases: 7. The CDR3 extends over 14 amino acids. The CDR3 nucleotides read TGTGCCAGCCGGACAGGGAAGGCATACAATGAGCAGTTCTTC. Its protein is CASRTGKAYNEQFF.

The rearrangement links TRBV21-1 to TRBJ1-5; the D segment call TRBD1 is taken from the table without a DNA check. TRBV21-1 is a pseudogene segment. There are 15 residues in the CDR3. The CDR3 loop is CASRGGQYKNQPQHF. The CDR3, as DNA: TGTGCCAGCAGGGGGGGACAGTATAAGAATCAGCCCCAGCATTTT.

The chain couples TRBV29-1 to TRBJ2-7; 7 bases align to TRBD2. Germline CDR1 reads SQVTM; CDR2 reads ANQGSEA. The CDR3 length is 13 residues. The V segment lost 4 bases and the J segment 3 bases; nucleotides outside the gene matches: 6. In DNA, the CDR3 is TGCAGCGTTGCAGGGAGGGATCTCTACGAGCAGTACTTC. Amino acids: CSVAGRDLYEQYF.

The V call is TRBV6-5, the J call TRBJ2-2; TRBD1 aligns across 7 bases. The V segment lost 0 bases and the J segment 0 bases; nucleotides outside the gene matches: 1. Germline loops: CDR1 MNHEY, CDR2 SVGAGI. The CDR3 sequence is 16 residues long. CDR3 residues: CASSYSGTANTGELFF. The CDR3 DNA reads TGTGCCAGCAGTTACTCCGGGACAGCGAACACCGGGGAGCTGTTTTTT.